This passage covers 5 T cell receptor beta chains from one sample sequenced in a study of regulatory T cells in long-lasting Graves disease. Assembly of TCR beta libraries relied on iRepertoire HTBI primers together with Arm-PCR of CDR3 regions. TCRdb independently ran MiXCR on the multiplex PCR reads; one entry per CDR3 protein. The sample lists 500,000 to 700,000 distinct CDR3 sequences, roughly 15% occurring once. Time point reported: newly diagnosed GD, antithyroid drugs for less than 3 months. PBMCs were the source of the RNA used for TCR sequencing. The same specimen was also included in a second study, on T cells in Graves' hyperthyroidism and ophthalmopathy.

The sample here was peripheral blood mononuclear cells (PBMCs), taken at new diagnosis, from a patient treated with antithyroid drugs. The receptors were sampled from a woman in her 30s with Graves disease.

The chain joins TRBV2 to TRBJ1-3; TRBD1 might be the D (5 bases). The V gene lost 11 bases and the J gene lost 0 bases, with 14 bases spanning the gap. Germline V CDR1 and CDR2: SNHLY, FYNNEI. CDR3 length: 14 amino acids. CDR3 sequence reads: CADSDTSSGNTIYF. As DNA, the CDR3 is TGTGCCGACTCGGACACGAGCTCTGGAAACACCATATATTTT.

The chain uses TRBV9 and TRBJ2-2; TRBD2 matches 9 bases. Per germline, CDR1 SGDLS and CDR2 YYNGEE. V trimming: 0 bases; J trimming: 4 bases; junction bases outside the gene matches: 10. The CDR3 contains 18 residues. CDR3 residues: CASSVALAGRGGTGELFF. CDR3 sequence (DNA): TGTGCCAGCAGCGTAGCCCTAGCGGGAAGAGGCGGCACCGGGGAGCTGTTTTTT.

This clonotype was found a few times. The chain carries TRBV28 and TRBJ1-4; D remains unclear. The V gene lost 10 bases and the J gene lost 8 bases, with 17 bases spanning the gap. This CDR3 is built from 13 residues. Germline CDR1 is MDHEN and CDR2 is SYDVKM. CDR3 nucleotide sequence: TGTGCCACCCGTATCGGGTCTAGGGAAAAACTGTTTTTT. It translates to CATRIGSREKLFF.

The rearrangement links TRBV5-4 to TRBJ2-7; perhaps D is TRBD1 or TRBD2 (5 bases each). Trimming pared 7 bases from V and 2 bases from J, leaving 16 bases between. CDR3 length: 14 residues. Germline V CDR1 and CDR2: SGHNT, YYREEE (reference sequence). CDR3 nucleotides: TGTGCCAGCCGCCCCTGGGACCGGACCTACGAGCAGTACTTC. Protein: CASRPWDRTYEQYF. Full variable domain (outside the CDR3, taken from reference TRBV5-4 and TRBJ2-7): ETGVTQSPTHLIKTRGQQVTLRCSSQSGHNTVSWYQQALGQGPQFIFQYYREEENGRGNFPPRFSGLQFPNYSSELNVNALELDDSALYLCASRPWDRTYEQYFGPGTRLTVT.

This clonotype has more than one count but fewer than ten. The chain recombines TRBV19 with TRBJ2-3, with 8 bases aligning to TRBD1. The CDR3 has 15 residues. J was trimmed by 6 bases and V by 1 base; bases with no gene match: 6. Germline CDR1 is LNHDA and CDR2 is SQIVND (reference sequence). The CDR3 is CASSIVAGTGDTQYF. The CDR3 DNA reads as TGTGCCAGTAGTATAGTAGCCGGGACAGGCGATACGCAGTATTTT. The full variable domain, in which reference TRBV19 and TRBJ2-3 provide the parts outside the CDR3, is DGGITQSPKYLFRKEGQNVTLSCEQNLNHDAMYWYRQDPGQGLRLIYYSQIVNDFQKGDIAEGYSVSREKKESFPLTVTSAQKNPTAFYLCASSIVAGTGDTQYFGPGTRLTVL.